This record concerns one TCR beta chain sequence. The antigen remains unidentified. Sequence at one end of the junction differs from germline and may be a read error. These data come from a study of tumor and adjacent non-tumor tissue in lung cancer. Background on the study: The patients, some ten men and several women, were about 31 to 76 with stage I to III disease.

This CDR3 region has 13 residues. Germline CDR1 DFQATT, CDR2 SNEGSKA (reference sequence). Three rounds of nested PCR, following a modified ARM-PCR protocol, produced the TCRbeta library. TCRdb reprocessed the multiplex PCR reads with MiXCR, giving one entry per CDR3 protein. The table lists roughly 70,000 distinct CDR3 sequences, about 80% of them singletons. Study observations and caveats: TCR diversity was significantly greater in tumor than normal lung tissue.

This sample's RNA came from whole unsorted tissue. The sequenced sample consisted of lung tumor tissue. This TCR was sampled from a man in his sixties with non-small cell lung cancer. This chain joins TRBV20-1 and TRBJ2-3; possibly TRBD1 for D (5 bases). The CDR3 loop reads CCAERTGTDTKYF. The CDR3 DNA reads TGCTGTGCTGAACGAACAGGCACAGATACGAAGTATTTT.